Each of the 26 T cell receptor beta chains below was sequenced from the same sample in a study of T cell responses to AZD1222 COVID-19 vaccine. The protocol was immunoSEQ multiplex PCR, while the TCRdb copy is restricted to in-frame clones and leaves out a portion. The repertoire has about 99,000 clones, around 90% of them found once; the top ten carry around 2.7%. This sample comprised peripheral blood, obtained on day 0 of AZD1222 vaccination. The receptors shown here come from an adult in good health.

The chain combines TRBV5-6 with TRBJ1-6; TRBD1 agrees at 7 bases. CDR3 length: 17 residues. Germline V gives CDR1 SGHDT, CDR2 YYEEEE. V shed 4 bases, J shed 7 bases, and the junction held 14 bases outside the gene matches. The CDR3 DNA is TGTGCCAGCAGCGGGAGACAGGGAAGAACAAGGAATTCACCCCTCCACTTT. It translates to CASSGRQGRTRNSPLHF.

The J gene is TRBJ2-7, the V gene TRBV18; TRBD1 aligns across 10 bases. Germline V CDR1 and CDR2: KGHSH, LQKENI. The CDR3 runs to 15 residues. The V gene end was trimmed by 5 bases and the J gene end by 5 bases; junction bases not matched to a gene: 9. CDR3 in DNA: TGTGCCAGCTCAGGGATGACAGGGGGCAGGGACGAGCAGTACTTC. Its translation: CASSGMTGGRDEQYF.

V and J are TRBV5-6 and TRBJ2-4; D is unclear. V lost 4 bases, J lost 0 bases, and 8 bases lay in between. This CDR3 is built from 14 residues. Germline lookup yields CDR1 SGHDT and CDR2 YYEEEE. CDR3 DNA sequence: TGTGCCAGCAGCGGCGTTCTAGCCAAAAACATTCAGTACTTC. Its protein is CASSGVLAKNIQYF.

This clone was recorded a few times. The CDR3 protein is CASSGGGEQFF. The CDR3 nucleotides are TGCGCCAGCAGTGGAGGGGGTGAGCAGTTCTTC. The rearrangement uses TRBV10-2 and TRBJ2-1; D is perhaps TRBD1 (6 bases). V was shortened by 4 bases and J by 9 bases, with 7 bases between the two germline ends. This CDR3 contains 11 residues. CDR1 and CDR2 (germline): WSHSY, SAAADI.

The chain employs TRBV4-3 and TRBJ2-6; tentatively, D is TRBD1 or TRBD2 (6 bases each). V lost 1 base and J 4 bases, leaving 11 bases between the germline ends. The length of the CDR3 is 16 residues. Germline loops: CDR1 LGHNA, CDR2 YSLEER. The CDR3 is CASSQGGATGANVLTF. DNA of the CDR3: TGCGCCAGCAGCCAAGGGGGGGCGACCGGGGCCAACGTCCTGACTTTC.

This clone has more than one count but fewer than ten. This rearrangement joins TRBV5-4 to TRBJ2-4, with D perhaps TRBD2 (6 bases). CDR1 and CDR2 from the germline V gene are SGHNT and YYREEE (reference sequence). This CDR3 comprises 19 residues. The V end lost 0 bases, the J end lost 0 bases, and 19 bases lay between the germline ends. CDR3 sequence (DNA): TGTGCCAGCAGCTTGGTAGCGAGCGGGTCGATTCTAGCCAAAAACATTCAGTACTTC. Protein: CASSLVASGSILAKNIQYF.

The chain joins TRBV30 to TRBJ1-6; D is perhaps TRBD1 (5 bases). V lost 4 bases and J lost 0, with 7 bases in between. CDR3 size: 14 residues. Germline V gene data show CDR1 as GTSNPN and CDR2 as SVGIG (reference sequence). CDR3: CAWMGGSYNSPLHF. CDR3 bases: TGTGCCTGGATGGGGGGCTCCTATAATTCACCCCTCCACTTT.

The chain uses TRBV21-1 and TRBJ1-6. TRBV21-1 is noted as a pseudogene. CDR3 length equals 14 residues. CDR3 residues: CARLESSYNSPLHF. The CDR3 nucleotides are TGTGCCAGATTGGAGAGCTCCTATAATTCACCCCTCCACTTT.

The J gene is TRBJ2-3, the V gene TRBV7-2; D is uncertain. The V end lost 2 bases, the J end lost 4 bases, and 13 bases lay between the germline ends. This CDR3 is built from 15 residues. Germline values: CDR1 SGHTA, CDR2 FQGNSA. CDR3 residues: CASSLSPSWSDTQYF. Here the CDR3 DNA reads TGTGCCAGCAGCTTAAGCCCATCATGGTCAGATACGCAGTATTTT. The full variable domain, rest sourced from reference TRBV7-2 and TRBJ2-3, is GAGVSQSPSNKVTEKGKDVELRCDPISGHTALYWYRQSLGQGLEFLIYFQGNSAPDKSGLPSDRFSAERTGGSVSTLTIQRTQQEDSAVYLCASSLSPSWSDTQYFGPGTRLTVL.

The chain combines TRBV7-2 with TRBJ2-7; 7 nucleotides match TRBD1. In germline, CDR1 is SGHTA, CDR2 FQGNSA. The CDR3 is 15 amino acids. V shed 3 bases and J 2 bases; nucleotides not matched to a gene: 7. CDR3 bases: TGTGCCAGCAGCTTCACCGGGACAGAGCCCTACGAGCAGTACTTC. Encoded protein: CASSFTGTEPYEQYF. Supplemented by reference TRBV7-2 and TRBJ2-7, the full variable domain reads GAGVSQSPSNKVTEKGKDVELRCDPISGHTALYWYRQSLGQGLEFLIYFQGNSAPDKSGLPSDRFSAERTGGSVSTLTIQRTQQEDSAVYLCASSFTGTEPYEQYFGPGTRLTVT.

The chain is built from TRBV19 and TRBJ2-5; 7 bases agree with TRBD1. V dropped 8 bases and J dropped 3; count of bases not matched to a gene: 6. Germline CDR1 reads LNHDA; CDR2 reads SQIVND (reference sequence). This CDR3 is built from 13 residues. The CDR3 DNA reads TGTGCCAGTGCCAGGGACAGAGAAGAGACCCAGTACTTC. This sequence encodes CASARDREETQYF.

This chain joins TRBV4-1 and TRBJ1-6; the D gene is possibly TRBD1 (5 bases). The CDR3 has 16 residues. V was shortened by 1 base and J by 7 bases, with 14 bases between the two germline ends. Germline assignment: CDR1 MGHRA and CDR2 YSYEKL. Written as DNA, the CDR3 is TGCGCCAGCAGCCAAGGGAACCAGGGCGGGAATTCACCCCTCCACTTT. Protein sequence: CASSQGNQGGNSPLHF.

V usage is TRBV7-9 and J usage is TRBJ2-3, with TRBD2 matching over 9 bases. After removal of 5 bases from V and 2 bases from J, the junction contained 5 bases not matched to a gene. Germline V gene sequence: CDR1 SEHNR, CDR2 FQNEAQ (reference sequence). CDR3 length: 15 residues. CDR3 sequence (DNA): TGTGCCAGCAGCGCACGACTAGCGGACACAGATACGCAGTATTTT. It specifies CASSARLADTDTQYF.

As regards this clone: At one of its ends the junction is not consistent with the germline gene, which may arise from a read error. The chain recombines TRBV5-1 with TRBJ1-1; no firm D call. The CDR3 consists of 14 residues. Per the germline V gene, CDR1 is SGHRS and CDR2 is YFSETQ. CDR3 sequence: CASSLEQLNTEAFF. CDR3 sequence (DNA): TGTGCCAGCAGCTTGGAGCAGCTGAACACTGAAGCTTTCTTT.

V usage is TRBV5-4 and J usage is TRBJ1-1; D remains unclear. Germline V gives CDR1 SGHNT, CDR2 YYREEE (reference sequence). V dropped 4 bases and J dropped 5 bases, with 12 bases sitting between them. This CDR3 is built from 13 residues. CDR3 nucleotides: TGTGCCAGCAGCCTGGAACTCGCAACTGAAGCTTTCTTT. This gives the protein CASSLELATEAFF.

The chain couples TRBV15 to TRBJ2-1, with D maybe TRBD1 (5 bases). Germline assignment: CDR1 LNHNV and CDR2 YYDKDF (reference sequence). This CDR3 has 16 residues. V shed 6 bases and J shed 0 bases, with 15 bases lying between them. CDR3 in DNA: TGTGCCACCAGGCCGTGGGGCCCAAGCTCCTACAATGAGCAGTTCTTC. Its protein product is CATRPWGPSSYNEQFF.

This clone was observed a few times. J is TRBJ1-5 and V is TRBV10-3; D is unresolved. CDR3 size: 14 residues. CDR1 is ENHRY, CDR2 SYGVKD, per germline. The ends were cut back, 3 bases at V and 6 bases at J, with 12 bases in the middle. DNA for the CDR3: TGTGCCATCAGTGATCTGGCAGAGGGTCAGCCCCAGCATTTT. This gives the protein CAISDLAEGQPQHF.

V gene TRBV19 combines with J gene TRBJ2-2; D call uncertain. CDR1 LNHDA and CDR2 SQIVND come from the germline V gene (reference sequence). This CDR3 has 14 residues. V lost 3 bases and J lost 1, with 6 bases in between. CDR3 nucleotide sequence: TGTGCCAGTAGTATGCGCCGGAACACCGGGGAGCTGTTTTTT. It is translated as CASSMRRNTGELFF.

The rearrangement links TRBV5-4 to TRBJ2-1; D possibly corresponds to TRBD1 (5 bases). Germline CDR1 and CDR2: SGHNT and YYREEE (reference sequence). With 4 bases removed from V and 5 bases from J, the gap between germline ends came to 10 bases. The CDR3 contains 13 residues. As DNA, the CDR3 is TGTGCCAGCAGCCCCAGGGTAAACAATGAGCAGTTCTTC. Translated, it gives CASSPRVNNEQFF.

This sequence joins TRBV7-6 and TRBJ1-1, with 9 bases aligning to TRBD1. The length of the CDR3 is 14 residues. Trimming removed 6 bases from V and 1 base from J; junction bases left unmatched: 3. The germline V gene encodes CDR1 SGHVS and CDR2 FNYEAQ. Written as DNA, the CDR3 is TGTGCCAGCAGTATGGGACAGGGGAACACTGAAGCTTTCTTT. Amino acids: CASSMGQGNTEAFF.

This chain links TRBV2 with TRBJ2-3; TRBD1 might be the D (7 bases). The germline V and J ends were trimmed by 8 bases and 4 bases, with 13 bases remaining between them. From germline, CDR1 is SNHLY and CDR2 FYNNEI. The CDR3 has 13 residues. This CDR3 reads CASGRDRSDTQYF. In nucleotides, the CDR3 is TGTGCCAGCGGGCGGGACAGATCAGATACGCAGTATTTT.

The V and J genes are TRBV6-1 and TRBJ1-6; no clear D gene. The V and J ends lost 1 base and 8 bases respectively, with 12 bases between them. The CDR3 has 15 amino acids. The germline V gene encodes CDR1 MNHNS and CDR2 SASEGT. The CDR3 is CASSEGGRGYSPLHF. Here the CDR3 DNA reads TGTGCCAGCAGTGAAGGTGGCCGAGGCTATTCACCCCTCCACTTT.

J is TRBJ1-2 and V is TRBV21-1. TRBV21-1 is assigned pseudogene status. This CDR3 spans 16 amino acids. The CDR3 bases are TGTGCCAGCATGATCCGGGACCCACCTTTACACTATGGCTACACCTTC. Translated: CASMIRDPPLHYGYTF.

A single count supports this clone. CDR3 residues: CASSLGVAARTDTQYF. CDR3 DNA: TGTGCCAGCAGCTTAGGGGTAGCAGCCCGCACAGATACGCAGTATTTT. The V call is TRBV7-9, the J call TRBJ2-3; D unclear. The CDR3 sequence is 16 residues long. V gave up 1 base and J gave up 1 base, with 12 bases separating them. The germline V gene encodes CDR1 SEHNR and CDR2 FQNEAQ (reference sequence). Full variable domain (remainder filled in from reference TRBV7-9 and TRBJ2-3): DTGVSQNPRHKITKRGQNVTFRCDPISEHNRLYWYRQTLGQGPEFLTYFQNEAQLEKSRLLSDRFSAERPKGSFSTLEIQRTEQGDSAMYLCASSLGVAARTDTQYFGPGTRLTVL.

The chain has TRBV5-6 and TRBJ1-3; D call uncertain. Trimming left V 4 bases short and J 0 bases short, with 11 bases between. Germline loops: CDR1 SGHDT, CDR2 YYEEEE. The CDR3 is 15 residues long. This chain's CDR3 is CASSQKGFSGNTIYF. CDR3 bases: TGTGCCAGCAGCCAAAAGGGATTCTCTGGAAACACCATATATTTT.

In this sample, this clone turned up once. The chain employs TRBV7-3 and TRBJ1-6, with 8 nucleotides matching TRBD1. V shed 6 bases and J 9 bases; nucleotides not matched to a gene: 4. Germline V gives CDR1 SGHTA, CDR2 FQGTGA. This CDR3 has 13 residues. DNA for the CDR3: TGTGCCAGCAGTTCGACAGGGGTTTCACCCCTCCACTTT. Amino acids: CASSSTGVSPLHF. Supplemented by reference TRBV7-3 and TRBJ1-6, the full variable domain reads GAGVSQTPSNKVTEKGKYVELRCDPISGHTALYWYRQSLGQGPEFLIYFQGTGAADDSGLPNDRFFAVRPEGSVSTLKIQRTERGDSAVYLCASSSTGVSPLHFGNGTRLTVT.